The 28 T cell receptor beta chains reported below all come from one sample, sequenced in a study of OX40 agonist ivuxolimab in advanced cancers. Repertoires were generated with immunoSEQ multiplex PCR, while TCRdb's copy carries only in-frame clones and drops some. The table lists around 20,000 clones, about 90% of them singletons, with around 49% in the top ten. Sequenced material: CD4+ or CD8+ T cells sorted from blood, taken in a trial of the OX40 agonist ivuxolimab. These receptors were collected from an adult with an advanced solid tumor such as melanoma, head and neck, liver or kidney cancer.

The count of this clone is one. This chain joins TRBV7-2 and TRBJ1-1; D is unclear. The germline gives CDR1 SGHTA, CDR2 FQGNSA. The ends were cut back, 0 bases at V and 8 bases at J, with 10 bases in the middle. The CDR3 contains 13 residues. The CDR3 DNA sequence: TGTGCCAGCAGCTTAGCGCTGCGGCCCGAAGCTTTCTTT. Translated: CASSLALRPEAFF.

V and J are TRBV18 and TRBJ2-1, with 10 bases fitting TRBD2. The CDR3 sequence is 15 residues long. V was clipped by 5 bases and J by 4 bases; unmatched bases: 5. Looked up from germline, CDR1 is KGHSH and CDR2 is LQKENI. The CDR3 loop reads CASSASGSGYNEQFF. Written as DNA, the CDR3 is TGTGCCAGCTCAGCTAGCGGGAGTGGTTACAATGAGCAGTTCTTC.

This clone appeared a few times. This chain joins TRBV28 and TRBJ2-1; 7 bases fit TRBD1. Losses at the gene ends were 2 bases for V and 2 bases for J; bases not matched to a gene: 3. The CDR3 extends over 15 amino acids. Germline V CDR1 and CDR2: MDHEN, SYDVKM. CDR3 amino acids: CASSLIGTAYNEQFF. As DNA, the CDR3 is TGTGCCAGCAGTTTAATCGGGACAGCCTACAATGAGCAGTTCTTC.

The chain carries TRBV4-3 and TRBJ1-2; D gene uncertain. CDR3 length: 15 amino acids. The germline gives CDR1 LGHNA, CDR2 YSLEER. V shed 0 bases and J shed 5 bases, with 13 bases lying between them. CDR3 DNA sequence: TGCGCCAGCAGCCAAGATTGGGCCTCGAGGTATGGCTACACCTTC. Translated: CASSQDWASRYGYTF.

This chain uses TRBV7-9 with TRBJ2-5, with D hard to call. V lost 1 base, J lost 0 bases, and 6 bases lay in between. The CDR3 runs 14 residues. CDR1 SEHNR and CDR2 FQNEAQ come from the germline V gene (reference sequence). Here the CDR3 DNA reads TGTGCCAGCAGCTTAGTGAAGTACCAAGAGACCCAGTACTTC. The encoded protein is CASSLVKYQETQYF.

The chain employs TRBV27 and TRBJ2-5; D gene uncertain. This CDR3 region has 13 residues. The germline V gene encodes CDR1 MNHEY and CDR2 SMNVEV (reference sequence). Between the trimmed V and J ends, which lost 1 base and 3 bases, there was a span of 6 bases. CDR3 coding DNA: TGTGCCAGCAGTTTATTGGGTAAAGAGACCCAGTACTTC. Translating it yields CASSLLGKETQYF.

This chain joins TRBV7-8 and TRBJ2-1; D gene unclear. The length of the CDR3 is 13 residues. In germline, CDR1 is SGHVS, CDR2 FQNEAQ. V lost 5 bases to trimming and J lost 5 bases, with 10 bases between them. CDR3 sequence reads: CASSPGRDNEQFF. CDR3 coding DNA: TGTGCCAGCAGCCCTGGACGGGACAATGAGCAGTTCTTC. Drawing the rest from reference TRBV7-8 and TRBJ2-1, the complete variable domain is GAGVSQSPRYKVAKRGQDVALRCDPISGHVSLFWYQQALGQGPEFLTYFQNEAQLDKSGLPSDRFFAERPEGSVSTLKIQRTQQEDSAVYLCASSPGRDNEQFFGPGTRLTVL.

The V and J genes are TRBV11-3 and TRBJ2-1; TRBD2 agrees at 8 bases. The V gene's germline CDR1 is SGHNT and CDR2 YENEEA. With V trimmed by 5 bases and J by 4 bases, 7 bases remained unmatched. This CDR3 is built from 15 residues. The chain's CDR3 is CASSITSGNYNEQFF. The CDR3 nucleotides are TGTGCCAGCAGCATAACTAGCGGAAATTACAATGAGCAGTTCTTC.

V and J are TRBV28 and TRBJ2-2; tentative D call: TRBD2 (6 bases). The V and J ends lost 5 bases and 6 bases respectively, with 16 bases between them. The CDR3 is 15 residues long. The germline gives CDR1 MDHEN, CDR2 SYDVKM. The CDR3: CASSRDSEGAGELFF. Written as DNA, the CDR3 is TGTGCCAGCAGTCGGGACTCCGAAGGAGCCGGGGAGCTGTTTTTT.

V is TRBV4-1 and J is TRBJ2-3; D might be TRBD2 (5 bases). CDR3 length: 14 amino acids. V was clipped by 0 bases and J by 5 bases, with 9 bases between them. CDR1 MGHRA and CDR2 YSYEKL come from the germline V gene. Written as DNA, the CDR3 is TGCGCCAGCAGCCAAGATCTAGCCGAAGATACGCAGTATTTT. It codes for CASSQDLAEDTQYF.

This chain's CDR3 is CASSEYIGGRETQYF. The CDR3 DNA sequence: TGTGCCAGCAGTGAATATATCGGCGGGAGAGAGACCCAGTACTTC. This sequence joins TRBV25-1 and TRBJ2-5, with TRBD2 matching over 7 bases. V shed 0 bases and J 4 bases; nucleotides not matched to a gene: 5. The V gene's germline CDR1 is MGHDK and CDR2 SYGVNS. The CDR3 totals 15 residues. Drawing the rest from reference TRBV25-1 and TRBJ2-5, the complete variable domain is EADIYQTPRYLVIGTGKKITLECSQTMGHDKMYWYQQDPGMELHLIHYSYGVNSTEKGDLSSESTVSRIRTEHFPLTLESARPSHTSQYLCASSEYIGGRETQYFGPGTRLLVL.

This chain joins TRBV19 and TRBJ1-4; D unresolved. V lost 1 base to trimming and J lost 5 bases, with 14 bases between them. The CDR3 has 16 residues. From germline, CDR1 is LNHDA and CDR2 SQIVND (reference sequence). CDR3 amino acids: CASSIVQTNLNEKLFF. The CDR3, as DNA: TGTGCCAGTAGTATAGTGCAGACCAACCTGAATGAAAAACTGTTTTTT.

This rearrangement joins TRBV28 to TRBJ2-2, with TRBD1 identical over 9 bases. V was clipped by 5 bases and J by 2 bases; unmatched bases: 6. The CDR3 consists of 16 residues. The V gene's germline CDR1 is MDHEN and CDR2 SYDVKM. The CDR3 DNA is TGTGCCAGCAGTACAAACAGGGGGCAAAACACCGGGGAGCTGTTTTTT. It is translated as CASSTNRGQNTGELFF.

The rearrangement joins TRBV10-3 to TRBJ2-3; D is unclear. V was pared by 8 bases and J by 4 bases, with 7 bases between. The CDR3 has 11 amino acids. The germline V gene encodes CDR1 ENHRY and CDR2 SYGVKD. Here the CDR3 DNA reads TGTGCCATCCAATGGGCAGATACGCAGTATTTT. Encoded protein: CAIQWADTQYF.

The chain recombines TRBV4-2 with TRBJ1-1; unclear D gene. The V end lost 0 bases, the J end lost 0 bases, and 5 bases lay between the germline ends. Germline values: CDR1 LGHNA, CDR2 YNFKEQ. The CDR3 sequence is 14 residues long. CDR3 sequence: CASSQETVNTEAFF. The CDR3 region has the DNA TGTGCCAGCAGCCAAGAAACAGTGAACACTGAAGCTTTCTTT.

V usage is TRBV5-6 and J usage is TRBJ2-5; 8 nucleotides line up with TRBD2. V was clipped by 10 bases and J by 1 base; unmatched bases: 9. The germline gives CDR1 SGHDT, CDR2 YYEEEE. The CDR3 spans 14 residues. This CDR3 reads CASRVGLAQETQYF. DNA of the CDR3: TGTGCCTCCCGGGTCGGACTAGCCCAAGAGACCCAGTACTTC.

V gene TRBV5-1 combines with J gene TRBJ2-2; TRBD2 aligns across 8 bases. CDR3 length: 16 residues. V was pared by 2 bases and J by 1 base, with 4 bases of the junction left unmatched. Germline CDR1 SGHRS, CDR2 YFSETQ. CDR3 sequence (DNA): TGCGCCAGCAGCTTAGCAGCGGGGGTGAACACCGGGGAGCTGTTTTTT. Translating it yields CASSLAAGVNTGELFF.

The chain employs TRBV9 and TRBJ2-7, with D perhaps matching TRBD2 (6 bases). Germline V CDR1 and CDR2: SGDLS, YYNGEE. The CDR3 is made up of 14 amino acids. Trimming took 0 bases from V and 3 from J, leaving 10 bases between them. The CDR3 protein is CASSVAGDLYEQYF. DNA for the CDR3: TGTGCCAGCAGCGTAGCGGGAGACCTCTACGAGCAGTACTTC.

The rearrangement joins TRBV6-6 to TRBJ1-2, with 7 bases lining up with TRBD1. V was pared by 6 bases and J by 1 base, with 5 bases of the junction left unmatched. The CDR3 sequence is 14 residues long. In germline, CDR1 is MNHNY, CDR2 SVGAGI (reference sequence). The CDR3 sequence is CASRGTDFNYGYTF. In nucleotides, the CDR3 is TGTGCCAGCAGAGGGACAGACTTTAACTATGGCTACACCTTC.

The chain has TRBV29-1 and TRBJ1-3, with D uncertain. Trimming pared 6 bases from V and 0 bases from J, leaving 6 bases between. The CDR3 runs to 12 residues. Germline V lookup: CDR1 SQVTM, CDR2 ANQGSEA. Written as DNA, the CDR3 is TGCAGCGTCCGTAACTCTGGAAACACCATATATTTT. It yields the protein CSVRNSGNTIYF.

The rearrangement uses TRBV19 and TRBJ2-1, with D tentatively TRBD1 (5 bases). V shed 3 bases and J shed 6 bases, with 15 bases lying between them. There are 15 residues in the CDR3. The germline CDR1 and CDR2 sequences are LNHDA and SQIVND (reference sequence). CDR3 DNA sequence: TGTGCCAGTAGTATTTACCAGGGTCAACCCAATGAGCAGTTCTTC. This gives the protein CASSIYQGQPNEQFF.

The rearrangement links TRBV28 to TRBJ2-2, with 11 bases lining up with TRBD1. Trimming removed 3 bases from V and 8 bases from J; junction bases left unmatched: 8. CDR1 is MDHEN, CDR2 SYDVKM, per germline. The CDR3 length is 16 residues. CDR3 sequence (DNA): TGTGCCAGCAGTTTCTGGACAGGGGGCGCATCAGGGGAGCTGTTTTTT. This gives the protein CASSFWTGGASGELFF.

The chain uses TRBV27 and TRBJ2-1; possible D gene TRBD2, 5 bases. The ends were cut back, 1 base at V and 9 bases at J, with 13 bases in the middle. Germline V gene data show CDR1 as MNHEY and CDR2 as SMNVEV (reference sequence). The CDR3 length is 14 residues. Written as DNA, the CDR3 is TGTGCCAGCAGTTTATGGGAACGGGGTCGTGAGCAGTTCTTC. Translation: CASSLWERGREQFF.

This chain uses TRBV2 with TRBJ2-7; the match to TRBD2 covers 10 bases. Germline-derived CDR1 and CDR2 are SNHLY and FYNNEI. The CDR3 runs 15 residues. The V and J ends lost 7 bases and 9 bases, in that order; junction bases with no gene match: 15. CDR3 region: CASNSPSGSPTGQYF. In DNA form, the CDR3 reads TGTGCCAGCAACAGTCCTAGCGGGAGCCCAACGGGGCAGTACTTC.

This clone was picked up a small number of times. This chain joins TRBV7-9 and TRBJ1-4; D not resolved. This CDR3 has 12 residues. CDR1 is SEHNR, CDR2 FQNEAQ, per germline (reference sequence). Trimming took off 2 bases at V and 12 bases at J, with 10 bases between the two ends. The CDR3 nucleotides are TGTGCCAGCAGCTTACCGAGGCAGGAACTGTTTTTT. Its translation: CASSLPRQELFF.

The chain couples TRBV4-3 to TRBJ2-7, with D uncertain. V was cut by 0 bases and J by 5 bases, with 5 bases left in between. Germline V gene data show CDR1 as LGHNA and CDR2 as YSLEER. The CDR3 has 12 residues. The chain's CDR3 is CASSQDRHEQYF. CDR3 bases: TGCGCCAGCAGCCAAGATAGGCACGAGCAGTACTTC.

The chain uses TRBV6-5 and TRBJ2-1; 7 nucleotides match TRBD2. The CDR3 loop spans 16 amino acids. J gave up 3 bases and V 0 bases, and 5 bases lay outside the gene matches. Germline V lookup: CDR1 MNHEY, CDR2 SVGAGI. DNA of the CDR3: TGTGCCAGCAGTTACTCGGCGGGAGATGACTACAATGAGCAGTTCTTC. Protein: CASSYSAGDDYNEQFF.

The chain links TRBV7-9 to TRBJ2-1; TRBD2 matches at 7 bases. V dropped 0 bases and J dropped 7; count of bases not matched to a gene: 6. CDR1 is SEHNR, CDR2 FQNEAQ, per germline (reference sequence). The CDR3 sequence is 15 residues long. Here the CDR3 DNA reads TGTGCCAGCAGCTTAGCGGGAGGGACCAGAAATGAGCAGTTCTTC. Residues: CASSLAGGTRNEQFF.